This T cell receptor beta chain originates from a study of cytomegalovirus exposure and HLA in healthy donors (dated by TCRdb to 2016 to 2017). A note on the overall study: According to a later analysis, one platform produced both the roughly 110 validation repertoires and the approximately 670 repertoires of the first cohort. The study aimed to test whether cataloging public T cell receptors could reveal signatures of past pathogen exposure. In addition to the first cohort of 650 to 750 subjects, a separate validation cohort of 100 to 150 different subjects was used. The study combined high-throughput TCR immunosequencing, statistical association of individual TCRs with disease status, and machine learning to predict cytomegalovirus infection status. What the authors observed across the whole study: It was suggested by the authors that the approach could potentially be generalized to other disease states and immunological phenotypes. A later analysis found that TCRs clustered in the first cohort also tended to co-occur in the roughly 120 validation repertoires, with 90% to 95% of cluster scores above 0. All 120 or so repertoires were used to score co-occurrence in the validation cohort in a later analysis, because that analysis had no HLA typing for the cohort. The study listed 150 to 200 TCR beta chains as associated with cytomegalovirus. In both the original and validation cohorts, the classifier was reported to diagnose cytomegalovirus status with high specificity and sensitivity. Most TCR sequences were observed very rarely across donors, whereas some public TCRs were present in many individuals. In vitro tests confirmed that a few of the cytomegalovirus-associated TCR beta chains recognize cytomegalovirus antigens.

The donors belonged to the validation cohort of under 150 subjects, which was separate from the approximately 700-subject first cohort. Library preparation used the immunoSEQ multiplex PCR assay. For the original study's pipeline: To diagnose cytomegalovirus status from the catalog of TCR beta chain sequences, a statistical classification framework was built. The table comes from immuneACCESS by way of TCRdb, which keeps in-frame sequences with V and J called. Part of the clones is missing from these tables; in studies checked, under half for an unresolved V gene and the rest for unknown reasons. Clonal size and the V and J genes are those of that table, whereas D and trimming came from the DNA. Counted in this sample were under 350,000 clones; approximately 86% of them appeared once. The ten largest clones capture approximately 1% of the sample. CDR1 MGHRA and CDR2 YSYEKL are derived from the germline V gene. V was cut back by 0 bases and J by 2 bases, leaving a gap of 10 bases between them. From its cysteine to its phenylalanine, the CDR3 spans 16 amino acids. This entry keeps only the CDR3 DNA: 48 bases, framed from base 1.

Of note for this clone: This clone's antigen is unknown. No much larger clone is present one base from it, and per-base qualities are unavailable.

Input material: PBMCs. This sequence was found in a woman between 18 and 29 years old in good health and CMV-seronegative. The rearranged chain carries TRBV4-1 and TRBJ2-2; perhaps TRBD1 is the D gene, with 5 bases matching. The DNA sequence is given as TGCGCCAGCAGCCAAGAAGCAGGGCTCAACACCGGGGAGCTGTTTTTT. It translates as CASSQEAGLNTGELFF.